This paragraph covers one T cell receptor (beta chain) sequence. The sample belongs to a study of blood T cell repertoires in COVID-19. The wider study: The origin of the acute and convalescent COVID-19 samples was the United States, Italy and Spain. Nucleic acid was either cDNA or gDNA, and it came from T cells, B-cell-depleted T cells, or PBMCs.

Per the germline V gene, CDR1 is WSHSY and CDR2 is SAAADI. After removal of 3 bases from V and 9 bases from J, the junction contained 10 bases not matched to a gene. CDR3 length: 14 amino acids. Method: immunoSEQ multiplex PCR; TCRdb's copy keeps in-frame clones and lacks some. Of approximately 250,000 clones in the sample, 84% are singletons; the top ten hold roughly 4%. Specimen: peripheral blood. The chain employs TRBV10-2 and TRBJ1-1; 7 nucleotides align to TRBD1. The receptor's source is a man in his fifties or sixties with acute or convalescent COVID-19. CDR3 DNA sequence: TGCGCCAGCAGTGACCCAGGGGGACTTGGAAAAGCTTTCTTT. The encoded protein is CASSDPGGLGKAFF.